The 24 T cell receptor beta chains reported below all come from one sample, sequenced in a study of blood T cell repertoires in COVID-19. Sequencing was performed with immunoSEQ multiplex PCR; in TCRdb, only in-frame clones are kept and a portion is missing. The sample comprises 160,000 or so clones, approximately 90% of which are singletons, and about a tenth rests with the top ten. Sequences were obtained from peripheral blood. Receptors were obtained from a woman in her 70s with COVID-19, enrolled during active disease.

CDR3 amino acids: CASSEALRGSYTF. Written as DNA, the CDR3 is TGTGCCAGCAGTGAAGCCCTTCGGGGGAGCTACACCTTC. V and J are TRBV6-1 and TRBJ1-2; tentatively, D is TRBD1 (5 bases). Between the trimmed V and J ends, which lost 0 bases and 9 bases, there was a span of 11 bases. The germline V gene has CDR1 MNHNS and CDR2 SASEGT. The CDR3 runs to 13 residues.

A few counts support this clone. The CDR3 nucleotides read TGTGCCAGCAGTTACGGTACAGGTAACTATGGCTACACCTTC. This encodes CASSYGTGNYGYTF. The chain recombines TRBV6-6 with TRBJ1-2, with a tentative D call TRBD1 (5 bases). Between the trimmed V and J ends, which lost 2 bases and 1 base, there was a span of 8 bases. The CDR3 has 14 amino acids. CDR1 and CDR2 (germline): MNHNY, SVGAGI (reference sequence).

This chain connects TRBV27 to TRBJ1-3; D unclear. Germline CDR1 reads MNHEY; CDR2 reads SMNVEV (reference sequence). The CDR3 consists of 18 residues. Between the trimmed V and J ends, which lost 1 base and 2 bases, there was a span of 18 bases. CDR3 amino acids: CASSLYFQGLGAGNTIYF. The CDR3 DNA reads TGTGCCAGCAGTTTATACTTCCAAGGGCTCGGGGCTGGAAACACCATATATTTT.

V gene TRBV7-9 combines with J gene TRBJ2-7; 8 bases align to TRBD1. The germline V gene has CDR1 SEHNR and CDR2 FQNEAQ (reference sequence). V trimming: 3 bases; J trimming: 1 base; junction bases outside the gene matches: 8. This CDR3 spans 16 amino acids. The CDR3 DNA sequence: TGTGCCAGCAGCTTGGACAGGGTACGGGAATCCTACGAGCAGTACTTC. Residues: CASSLDRVRESYEQYF.

The chain is built from TRBV19 and TRBJ1-2; the D is unclear. Germline values: CDR1 LNHDA, CDR2 SQIVND (reference sequence). V was trimmed by 7 bases and J by 5 bases, leaving 11 bases between them. The CDR3 length is 12 residues. This CDR3 is CASNGREYGYTF. DNA of the CDR3: TGTGCCAGTAATGGGAGGGAATATGGCTACACCTTC.

V is TRBV19 and J is TRBJ2-2; D is possibly TRBD2 (5 bases). V lost 7 bases to trimming and J lost 5 bases, with 14 bases between them. CDR1 and CDR2 from the germline V gene are LNHDA and SQIVND (reference sequence). The length of the CDR3 is 14 residues. In DNA, the CDR3 is TGTGCCAGTACCACACCGGGCGGGACCGGGGAGCTGTTTTTT. Translation: CASTTPGGTGELFF.

The chain joins TRBV29-1 to TRBJ1-2; D gene unclear. Germline V gene sequence: CDR1 SQVTM, CDR2 ANQGSEA. V lost 1 base and J lost 0, with 9 bases in between. CDR3 length: 14 amino acids. CDR3 amino acids: CSVEGPDTNYGYTF. The CDR3 nucleotides are TGCAGCGTTGAAGGGCCAGATACTAACTATGGCTACACCTTC.

J is TRBJ2-5 and V is TRBV18; no clear D. Deletions cut 3 bases from V and 2 bases from J, with 10 bases between. This CDR3 has 14 residues. Per germline, CDR1 KGHSH and CDR2 LQKENI. The CDR3 reads CASSPQNSQETQYF. The CDR3 nucleotides are TGTGCCAGCTCACCGCAAAACTCTCAAGAGACCCAGTACTTC.

The CDR3 loop reads CAHRRGPNEKLFF. CDR3 in DNA: TGTGCCCACAGGCGGGGGCCTAATGAAAAACTGTTTTTT. The V gene is TRBV30, the J gene TRBJ1-4, with a weak D call TRBD1 (6 bases). V dropped 8 bases and J dropped 3 bases, with 13 bases sitting between them. CDR1 GTSNPN and CDR2 SVGIG come from the germline V gene (reference sequence). This CDR3 contains 13 residues.

The chain joins TRBV5-6 to TRBJ1-1; tentative D call: TRBD1 (6 bases). The CDR3 covers 14 residues. Trimming left V 4 bases short and J 8 bases short, with 18 bases between. In germline, CDR1 is SGHDT, CDR2 YYEEEE. CDR3 protein: CASSPLVTGSEAFF. The CDR3 region has the DNA TGTGCCAGCAGCCCGTTGGTAACAGGGTCGGAAGCTTTCTTT.

The chain combines TRBV3-1 (or the pseudogene TRBV3-2) with TRBJ1-1, with D possibly matching TRBD1 (5 bases). Trimming took 3 bases from V and 0 from J, leaving 11 bases between them. CDR1 is LGHDT, CDR2 YNNKEL, per germline (reference sequence). CDR3 length: 15 amino acids. The CDR3 spells CASSHAGRLNTEAFF. The CDR3 bases are TGTGCCAGCAGCCACGCGGGACGGTTGAACACTGAAGCTTTCTTT.

The V gene is TRBV19, the J gene TRBJ1-4, with unresolved D. CDR3 length: 12 residues. CDR1 and CDR2 from the germline V gene are LNHDA and SQIVND (reference sequence). Between the trimmed V and J ends, which lost 3 bases and 7 bases, there was a span of 6 bases. CDR3 bases: TGTGCCAGTAGTATGTTGAGTGAAAAACTGTTTTTT. Translation gives CASSMLSEKLFF.

The gene calls are TRBV19 and TRBJ2-5; 7 bases match TRBD2. The trim removed 4 bases at V and 5 bases at J, leaving 10 bases unmatched. Per germline, CDR1 LNHDA and CDR2 SQIVND (reference sequence). The CDR3 covers 15 residues. CDR3 nucleotide sequence: TGTGCCAGTAGTACCGGGGGAGGGGCAGGGGAGACCCAGTACTTC. Translated: CASSTGGGAGETQYF.

The V call is TRBV28, the J call TRBJ1-3, with 7 bases matching TRBD1. CDR1 MDHEN and CDR2 SYDVKM come from the germline V gene. CDR3 length: 14 amino acids. Trimming cost V 5 bases and J 3 bases; bases outside gene matches: 4. The CDR3 DNA reads as TGTGCCAGCAGTCCGACAGGGTATGGAAACACCATATATTTT. This gives the protein CASSPTGYGNTIYF.

This sequence joins TRBV7-2 and TRBJ1-4; 7 bases fit TRBD1. CDR1 SGHTA and CDR2 FQGNSA come from the germline V gene. The V and J ends lost 3 bases and 3 bases, in that order; junction bases with no gene match: 1. This CDR3 has 14 amino acids. CDR3 DNA: TGTGCCAGCAGCTTGGGGACAGCTAATGAAAAACTGTTTTTT. Amino acid sequence: CASSLGTANEKLFF.

The chain is built from TRBV5-6 and TRBJ1-5; possible D gene TRBD1, 5 bases. The CDR3 extends over 14 amino acids. V shed 2 bases and J shed 3 bases, with 9 bases lying between them. Germline-derived CDR1 and CDR2 are SGHDT and YYEEEE. The CDR3 here is CASSFAGNNQPQHF. CDR3 coding DNA: TGTGCCAGCAGCTTCGCAGGGAACAATCAGCCCCAGCATTTT.

The genes are TRBV6-5 and TRBJ1-3; 9 bases align to TRBD1. Germline V lookup: CDR1 MNHEY, CDR2 SVGAGI. The junction had 3 bases not matched to a gene; V was cut back by 9 bases and J by 3 bases. This CDR3 is built from 13 residues. CDR3 DNA sequence: TGTGCCAGGAGACAGGGGGATGGAAACACCATATATTTT. It is translated as CARRQGDGNTIYF.

The V gene is TRBV2, the J gene TRBJ1-4, with 9 bases aligning to TRBD1. The germline V gene encodes CDR1 SNHLY and CDR2 FYNNEI. The CDR3 covers 13 residues. V shed 11 bases, J shed 10 bases, and the junction held 11 bases outside the gene matches. CDR3 nucleotides: TGTGCCGGCACAGGGGGCTCGGCTGTAAAACTGTTTTTT. Translation gives CAGTGGSAVKLFF. The complete variable domain, with remaining parts taken from reference TRBV2 and TRBJ1-4, reads EPEVTQTPSHQVTQMGQEVILRCVPISNHLYFYWYRQILGQKVEFLVSFYNNEISEKSEIFDDQFSVERPDGSNFTLKIRSTKLEDSAMYFCAGTGGSAVKLFFGSGTQLSVL.

V and J are TRBV20-1 and TRBJ2-3; 11 nucleotides match TRBD1. Germline V gives CDR1 DFQATT, CDR2 SNEGSKA (reference sequence). This CDR3 region has 17 residues. V lost 3 bases to trimming and J lost 5 bases; unmatched junction nucleotides: 13. The CDR3 loop reads CSASTLGQGVFGDTQYF. In nucleotides, the CDR3 is TGCAGTGCTAGTACCCTGGGACAGGGGGTTTTTGGAGATACGCAGTATTTT.

This chain joins TRBV7-8 and TRBJ1-3, with 9 nucleotides matching TRBD1. V shed 5 bases, J shed 2 bases, and the junction held 7 bases outside the gene matches. Germline CDR1 reads SGHVS; CDR2 reads FQNEAQ. The CDR3 consists of 16 residues. The CDR3 nucleotides are TGTGCCAGCAGCCCCGCCGGGACAGGGACTGGAAACACCATATATTTT. Encoded protein: CASSPAGTGTGNTIYF.

The V call is TRBV9, the J call TRBJ1-1, with TRBD1 as a possible D gene (5 bases). The CDR3 is 17 residues long. Germline lookup yields CDR1 SGDLS and CDR2 YYNGEE. The V gene lost 0 bases and the J gene lost 1 base, with 16 bases spanning the gap. CDR3 coding DNA: TGTGCCAGCAGCGTAGCTGGGTCAGACAGCTGGAACACTGAAGCTTTCTTT. This sequence encodes CASSVAGSDSWNTEAFF.

The rearrangement uses TRBV7-9 and TRBJ2-1; no clear D. Germline-derived CDR1 and CDR2 are SEHNR and FQNEAQ (reference sequence). V was cut by 5 bases and J by 10 bases, with 27 bases left in between. This CDR3 spans 17 amino acids. CDR3 amino acids: CASSTPRKLSSQMEQFF. The CDR3 nucleotides read TGTGCCAGCAGCACCCCCCGAAAATTGTCCTCCCAGATGGAGCAGTTCTTC.

CDR3 in amino acids: CASSPLDSTGDDTGELFF. CDR3 nucleotides: TGTGCCAGCAGTCCCCTTGACTCGACAGGGGATGACACCGGGGAGCTGTTTTTT. V is TRBV6-6 and J is TRBJ2-2; 8 nucleotides match TRBD1. CDR1 is MNHNY and CDR2 is SVGAGI in the germline V gene (reference sequence). V gave up 5 bases and J gave up 3 bases; unmatched junction bases: 14. The CDR3 extends over 18 amino acids.

CDR3 loop: CSVSGQRGGYNEQFF. CDR3 sequence (DNA): TGCAGCGTTTCAGGACAGCGCGGGGGATACAATGAGCAGTTCTTC. The V and J genes are TRBV29-1 and TRBJ2-1, with D perhaps matching TRBD2 (7 bases). CDR1 and CDR2 from the germline V gene are SQVTM and ANQGSEA. V lost 5 bases and J lost 4, with 18 bases in between. CDR3 length: 15 residues.